This TCR beta chain appears in the sequencing data of a study of molecular identifiers for immune sequencing clone quantification. Each CDR3 protein gets one entry after TCRdb re-called the PCR reads with MiXCR. Among more than 60,000 distinct CDR3 sequences listed, around a sixth were seen once. Germline-derived CDR1 and CDR2 are MNHEY and SMNVEV (reference sequence). The CDR3 runs 13 residues. V shed 9 bases and J shed 4 bases, with 15 bases lying between them. Using 10%, 30% or 50% RNA, naive CD8 libraries were derived from around 20,000 to 1,000,000 sorted cells. Researchers sorted naive CD8 T cells as cells that were CD8+CD4-CCR7+CD45RA+.

The specimen was naive CD8+ T cells from blood, with Jurkat cell RNA spiked in. The subset was: FACS-sorted CD8+CD4-CCR7+CD45RA+ naive T cells. This clonotype was sampled from a human donor in good health. Some libraries in this study had Jurkat cell RNA spiked in. The chain employs TRBV27 and TRBJ1-1; the D gene is possibly TRBD1 (5 bases). The CDR3 sequence is CASSSGVFTEAFF. The CDR3, as DNA: TGTGCCAGTTCCTCGGGGGTTTTCACTGAAGCTTTCTTT.